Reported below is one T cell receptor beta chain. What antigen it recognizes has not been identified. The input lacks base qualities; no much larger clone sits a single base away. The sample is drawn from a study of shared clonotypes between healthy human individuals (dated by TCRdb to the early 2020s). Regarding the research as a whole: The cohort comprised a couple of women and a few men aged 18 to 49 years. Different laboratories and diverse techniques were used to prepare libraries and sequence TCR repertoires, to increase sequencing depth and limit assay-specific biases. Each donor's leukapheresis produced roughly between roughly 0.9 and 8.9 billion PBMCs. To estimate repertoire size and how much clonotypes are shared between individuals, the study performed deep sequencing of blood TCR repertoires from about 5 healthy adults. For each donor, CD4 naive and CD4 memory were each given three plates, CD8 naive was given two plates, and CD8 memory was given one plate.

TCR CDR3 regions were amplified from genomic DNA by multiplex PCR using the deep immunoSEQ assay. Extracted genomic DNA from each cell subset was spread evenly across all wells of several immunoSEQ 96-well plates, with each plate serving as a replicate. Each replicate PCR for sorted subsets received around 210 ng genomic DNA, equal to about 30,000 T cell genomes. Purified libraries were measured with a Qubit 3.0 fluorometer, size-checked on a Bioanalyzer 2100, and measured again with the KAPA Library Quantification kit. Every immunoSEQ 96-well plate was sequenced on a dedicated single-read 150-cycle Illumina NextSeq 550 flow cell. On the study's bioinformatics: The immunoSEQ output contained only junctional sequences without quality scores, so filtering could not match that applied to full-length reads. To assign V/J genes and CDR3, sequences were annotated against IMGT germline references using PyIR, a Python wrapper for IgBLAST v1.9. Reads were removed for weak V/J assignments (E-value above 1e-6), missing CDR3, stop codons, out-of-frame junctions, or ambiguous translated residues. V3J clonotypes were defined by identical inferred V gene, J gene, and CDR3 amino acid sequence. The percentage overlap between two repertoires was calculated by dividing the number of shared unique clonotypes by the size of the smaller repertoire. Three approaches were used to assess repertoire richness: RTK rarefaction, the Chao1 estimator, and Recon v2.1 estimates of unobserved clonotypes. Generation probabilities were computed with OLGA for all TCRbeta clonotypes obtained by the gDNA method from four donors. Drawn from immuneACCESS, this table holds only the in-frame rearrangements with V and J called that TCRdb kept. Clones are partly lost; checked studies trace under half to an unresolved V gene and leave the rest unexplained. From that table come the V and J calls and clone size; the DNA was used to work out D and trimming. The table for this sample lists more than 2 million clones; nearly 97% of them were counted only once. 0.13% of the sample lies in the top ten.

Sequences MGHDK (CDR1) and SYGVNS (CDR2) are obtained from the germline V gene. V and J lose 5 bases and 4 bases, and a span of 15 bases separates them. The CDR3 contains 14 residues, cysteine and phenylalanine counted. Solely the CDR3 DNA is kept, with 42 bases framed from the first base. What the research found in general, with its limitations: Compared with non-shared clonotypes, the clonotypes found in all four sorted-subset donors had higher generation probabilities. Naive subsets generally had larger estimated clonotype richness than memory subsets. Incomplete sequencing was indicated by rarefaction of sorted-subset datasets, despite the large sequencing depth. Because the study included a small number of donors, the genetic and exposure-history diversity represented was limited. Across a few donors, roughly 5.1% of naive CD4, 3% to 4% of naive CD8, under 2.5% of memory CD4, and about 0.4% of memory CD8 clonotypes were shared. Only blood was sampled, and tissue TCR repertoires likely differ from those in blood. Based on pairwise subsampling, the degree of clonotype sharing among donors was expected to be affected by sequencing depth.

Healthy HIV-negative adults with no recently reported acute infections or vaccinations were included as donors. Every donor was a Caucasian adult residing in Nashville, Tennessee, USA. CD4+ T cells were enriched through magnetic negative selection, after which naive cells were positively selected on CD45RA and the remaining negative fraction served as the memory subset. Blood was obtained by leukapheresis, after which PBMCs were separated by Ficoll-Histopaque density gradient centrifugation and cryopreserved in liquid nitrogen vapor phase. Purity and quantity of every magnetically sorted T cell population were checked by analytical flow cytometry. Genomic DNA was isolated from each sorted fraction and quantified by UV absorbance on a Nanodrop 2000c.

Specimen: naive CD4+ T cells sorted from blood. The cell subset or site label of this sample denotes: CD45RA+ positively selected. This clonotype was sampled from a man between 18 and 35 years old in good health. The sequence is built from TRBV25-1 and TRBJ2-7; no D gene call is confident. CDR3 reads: CASSPRAESYEQYF. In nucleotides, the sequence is TGTGCCAGCAGTCCCCGGGCCGAGTCTTACGAGCAGTACTTC.